This T cell receptor (beta chain) was observed in a study of T cells after yellow fever vaccination. Study background: For low cell numbers, libraries were made with SMART-Seq v4 Ultra Low Input. Findings and limits, study-wide: At approximately 96% for CD4 and around 91% for CD8, most primary-vaccination clones showed up again after the booster.

Researchers made TCR cDNA using 5'RACE template switching, and this step added a universal primer site and UMIs. Each CDR3 protein gets one entry after TCRdb re-called the 5' RACE reads with MiXCR. The top ten clones hold 41% of a sample with tens of thousands of distinct CDR3 sequences, about 7.7% of them seen once. At least ten counts were recorded for this clonotype. Its cognate antigen is unknown. CDR1 SEHNR and CDR2 FQNEAQ come from the germline V gene (reference sequence). Trimming stripped 3 bases from V and 0 bases from J, with 9 bases between. The CDR3 spans 14 residues. The sample was CD8+ T cells sorted from PBMCs, taken on the day of the yellow fever booster vaccination. The origin of this receptor is a young man who received the YFV17D yellow fever vaccine. V usage is TRBV7-9 and J usage is TRBJ2-7; no clear D. CDR3 sequence (DNA): TGTGCCAGCAGCTTGGTCGGGCGCTCCTACGAGCAGTACTTC. Translation gives CASSLVGRSYEQYF. The complete variable domain, with remaining parts taken from reference TRBV7-9 and TRBJ2-7, reads DTGVSQNPRHKITKRGQNVTFRCDPISEHNRLYWYRQTLGQGPEFLTYFQNEAQLEKSRLLSDRFSAERPKGSFSTLEIQRTEQGDSAMYLCASSLVGRSYEQYFGPGTRLTVT.